The 3 T cell receptor beta chains below all came from one sample that was sequenced in a study of cytomegalovirus exposure and HLA in healthy donors. The PCR contained 60 Vbeta and 13 Jbeta primers. Clones were sequenced by immunoSEQ multiplex PCR, and TCRdb holds only the in-frame ones, with some missing. Of roughly 180,000 clones in the sample, roughly 80% were seen once. Material for sequencing was PBMCs. The receptors here all came from a woman aged 45 to 65 in good health and CMV-seropositive.

The chain recombines TRBV27 with TRBJ1-1; tentative D call: TRBD1 (5 bases). Germline CDR1 is MNHEY and CDR2 is SMNVEV (reference sequence). CDR3 length equals 17 residues. V dropped 3 bases and J dropped 0 bases, with 17 bases sitting between them. The CDR3 sequence: CASSLYPGRGMNTEAFF. Here the CDR3 DNA reads TGTGCCAGCAGTTTGTATCCAGGGAGGGGAATGAACACTGAAGCTTTCTTT.

This chain connects TRBV5-5 to TRBJ2-1, with D perhaps matching TRBD2 (6 bases). Germline V lookup: CDR1 SGHKS, CDR2 YYEKEE (reference sequence). Trimming stripped 2 bases from V and 3 bases from J, with 18 bases between. The CDR3 runs to 17 residues. For the CDR3, the DNA is TGTGCCAGCAGCTTAGCGTCCGGGCGGGGTAACTACAATGAGCAGTTCTTC. This translates into CASSLASGRGNYNEQFF.

The chain couples TRBV29-1 to TRBJ2-2; 8 bases are shared with TRBD1. V lost 7 bases and J lost 2; bases outside the gene matches: 3. Germline V gives CDR1 SQVTM, CDR2 ANQGSEA. The CDR3 runs to 13 residues. In DNA, the CDR3 is TGCAGCGCCGACAGGGGTAACACCGGGGAGCTGTTTTTT. Translating gives CSADRGNTGELFF.